Below are 5 T cell receptor beta chains sequenced from a single sample in a study of blood T cell repertoires in COVID-19. The protocol was immunoSEQ multiplex PCR, while the TCRdb copy is restricted to in-frame clones and leaves out a portion. This sample yields 450,000 or so clones, of which about 92% are seen a single time; 0.6% belongs to the top ten. Material for sequencing was PBMCs or T cells enriched from blood (not recorded which). The receptors shown here come from a man between 18 and 29 years old who had recovered from COVID-19.

The genes are TRBV27 and TRBJ2-7; TRBD2 might be the D (5 bases). Germline-derived CDR1 and CDR2 are MNHEY and SMNVEV (reference sequence). The CDR3 extends over 15 amino acids. V was trimmed by 0 bases and J by 0 bases, leaving 9 bases between them. CDR3 amino acids: CASSLSPGSSYEQYF. The CDR3 nucleotides read TGTGCCAGCAGTTTATCGCCGGGAAGCTCCTACGAGCAGTACTTC.

The CDR3 is CASSQGLAGNYEQYF. The CDR3 nucleotides are TGTGCCAGCAGCCAGGGACTAGCGGGGAATTACGAGCAGTACTTC. This chain joins TRBV3-1 (or the pseudogene TRBV3-2) and TRBJ2-7, with 13 bases identical to TRBD2. The germline V gene encodes CDR1 LGHDT and CDR2 YNNKEL (reference sequence). The CDR3 covers 15 residues. V gave up 3 bases and J gave up 4 bases; unmatched junction bases: 3.

This clone was counted a few times. This chain joins TRBV28 and TRBJ1-6; D unresolved. The germline V gene has CDR1 MDHEN and CDR2 SYDVKM. V was clipped by 5 bases and J by 9 bases, with 14 bases between them. This CDR3 has 14 amino acids. The CDR3 loop is CASSPYAGGSPLHF. DNA of the CDR3: TGTGCCAGCAGTCCTTACGCCGGCGGTTCACCCCTCCACTTT.

This clone was recorded only once. This chain uses TRBV29-1 with TRBJ1-2, with D perhaps matching TRBD1 (6 bases). The CDR3 totals 14 residues. V gave up 0 bases and J gave up 2 bases, with 10 bases separating them. CDR1 is SQVTM, CDR2 ANQGSEA, per germline. CDR3 loop: CSVEDRGRNYGYTF. As DNA, the CDR3 is TGCAGCGTTGAAGACAGGGGAAGAAACTATGGCTACACCTTC.

The rearrangement uses TRBV11-3 and TRBJ2-1, with TRBD2 matching 13 bases. CDR3 length: 19 residues. Germline assignment: CDR1 SGHNT and CDR2 YENEEA. J was trimmed by 3 bases and V by 1 base; bases with no gene match: 9. CDR3 sequence (DNA): TGTGCCAGCAGCTTAGGAGGAGGACTAGCGGGGGCCCGCTACAATGAGCAGTTCTTC. This translates into CASSLGGGLAGARYNEQFF. The variable domain in full, completed from reference TRBV11-3 and TRBJ2-1, reads EAGVVQSPRYKIIEKKQPVAFWCNPISGHNTLYWYLQNLGQGPELLIRYENEEAVDDSQLPKDRFSAERLKGVDSTLKIQPAELGDSAVYLCASSLGGGLAGARYNEQFFGPGTRLTVL.